Shown below are 9 T cell receptor beta chains from a single sample sequenced in a study of blood T cell repertoires in COVID-19. Profiled with immunoSEQ multiplex PCR; TCRdb holds only in-frame clones, not every one. This repertoire shows around 110,000 clones, roughly 80% found once; its top ten account for approximately 4%. Sample: peripheral blood. The receptors stem from a human donor in a cohort sampled during active COVID-19.

The CDR3 DNA sequence: TGTGCCAGCAGGGACAGCCCCCAAGAGACCCAGTACTTC. This translates into CASRDSPQETQYF. The V gene is TRBV25-1, the J gene TRBJ2-5, with a weak D call TRBD1 (6 bases). Germline values: CDR1 MGHDK, CDR2 SYGVNS. The V end was cut by 6 bases, the J end by 1 base, with 9 bases between. The length of the CDR3 is 13 residues.

The J gene is TRBJ2-2, the V gene TRBV3-1 (or the pseudogene TRBV3-2); TRBD1 agrees at 7 bases. V lost 2 bases to trimming and J lost 4 bases; unmatched junction nucleotides: 19. Germline V gene sequence: CDR1 LGHDT, CDR2 YNNKEL (reference sequence). The CDR3 covers 20 residues. This chain's CDR3 is CASSQKVTGKPRMSTGELFF. As DNA, the CDR3 is TGTGCCAGCAGCCAAAAAGTGACAGGGAAACCCCGAATGAGCACCGGGGAGCTGTTTTTT.

In DNA, the CDR3 is TGCGCCAGCAAGAGGGACAGACATCAGCCCCAGCATTTT. Its translation: CASKRDRHQPQHF. This chain uses TRBV23-1 with TRBJ1-5, with 7 bases identical to TRBD1. TRBV23-1 is assigned to the ORF class and has an uncertain function. The CDR3 runs to 13 residues. Trimming took 7 bases from V and 5 from J; bases not matched to a gene: 5.

V is TRBV30 and J is TRBJ1-5; D remains unclear. The CDR3 contains 20 residues. Germline V CDR1 and CDR2: GTSNPN, SVGIG (reference sequence). Trimming removed 3 bases from V and 4 bases from J, with 31 bases in between. The CDR3 bases are TGTGCCTGGAGCGCAGACCCCACGAGGGTGCCACAAATATGGAATCAGCCCCAGCATTTT. Translated, it gives CAWSADPTRVPQIWNQPQHF.

This clone appeared a few times. This sequence joins TRBV7-7 and TRBJ2-1, with 12 bases that match TRBD2. The CDR3 loop spans 18 amino acids. The V gene's germline CDR1 is SSHAT and CDR2 FNYEAQ (reference sequence). V lost 1 base, J lost 8 bases, and 12 bases stayed unmatched. This CDR3 is CASSLGLGGLAGTHEQFF. The CDR3 DNA reads as TGTGCCAGCAGCTTAGGACTGGGTGGACTAGCGGGAACTCATGAGCAGTTCTTC.

The V call is TRBV9, the J call TRBJ2-7; D gene uncertain. This CDR3 contains 14 residues. V lost 0 bases, J lost 4 bases, and 11 bases lay in between. The germline CDR1 and CDR2 sequences are SGDLS and YYNGEE. CDR3: CASSVGENLYEQYF. CDR3 nucleotides: TGTGCCAGCAGCGTAGGAGAGAACCTTTACGAGCAGTACTTC.

The chain is built from TRBV6-5 and TRBJ2-2; tentative D call: TRBD2 (6 bases). This CDR3 spans 14 amino acids. CDR1 and CDR2 from the germline V gene are MNHEY and SVGAGI. Trimming left V 5 bases short and J 7 bases short, with 14 bases between. The CDR3 DNA reads TGTGCCAGCAGTCCGGGACTGGATAACGGGGAGCTGTTTTTT. This translates into CASSPGLDNGELFF.

J is TRBJ2-5 and V is TRBV4-1, with a possible D match to TRBD1 (5 bases). Germline values: CDR1 MGHRA, CDR2 YSYEKL. The CDR3 runs to 15 residues. Trimming cost V 3 bases and J 5 bases, with 16 bases left between them. The CDR3 DNA is TGCGCCAGCAGCCAGGGGCTGACGGGTCCGGAGACCCAGTACTTC. Translation gives CASSQGLTGPETQYF.

V is TRBV7-9 and J is TRBJ2-5, with unresolved D. CDR3 length: 15 amino acids. Germline loops: CDR1 SEHNR, CDR2 FQNEAQ (reference sequence). Trimming removed 5 bases at V and 2 bases at J, with 15 bases between. CDR3 loop: CASSLGRAQQETQYF. CDR3 DNA sequence: TGTGCCAGCAGCCTTGGTAGAGCGCAACAAGAGACCCAGTACTTC.